These T cell receptor beta chains were read from a single sample in a study of CD8 T cells in ankylosing spondylitis. TCRdb passed the 5' RACE reads through MiXCR, listing each CDR3 protein once. Here the sample spans about 440,000 distinct CDR3 sequences, more than 15% being singletons. What was sequenced was blood, either unsorted or a sorted T cell fraction (not recorded which). The receptors here all came from a male donor with ankylosing spondylitis. Both conserved end residues are trimmed from each CDR3. The order of the fields is V gene, CDR3 protein.

TRBV7-9,ASSFSPLWDMGNEQY
TRBV11-1,ASSRAGTSGGAYNEQF
TRBV11-3,ASSRGGEGHEQY
TRBV7-2,ASTERAVSGNTIY
TRBV7-9,ASSGPGLAGGNQF
TRBV6-2/TRBV6-3,ASSYSKGQYSPLH
TRBV11-3,ASSVRDRGQRPEAF
TRBV20-1,SGESLLAGGPSSYNEQF
TRBV10-3,AISESMTGVLTEAF
TRBV6-5,ASSTKRLFPYEQY
TRBV20-1,SAKTPSGQGYEQY
TRBV29-1,SVDGEGGKETQY
TRBV27,ASSLLPGGRTEAF
TRBV5-1,ASSVGGEVDTQY
TRBV5-1,ASSSLGVSYEQY
TRBV12-3/TRBV12-4,ASSLGQSPNYGYT
TRBV5-1,ASSLLLDYRYEQY
TRBV2,ASSPTRREQY
TRBV12-3/TRBV12-4,ASSLGGAEKLF
TRBV12-3/TRBV12-4,ASSLKGQGAGEQY
TRBV5-5,ASSVTGDLSYGYT
TRBV27,ASSLGNRGYTEAF
TRBV5-1,ASSLDRGVSGTNEKLF
TRBV20-1,SAPILAGEVGETQY
TRBV28,ASSETSGIGGIQY
TRBV20-1,SAMRGLRTDTQY
TRBV7-9,ASSLVSSGVNTDTQY
TRBV5-1,ASSPGLAGGAGYNEQF
TRBV7-8,ASSLAGDNSPLH
TRBV5-1,ASSEGGMSQETQY
TRBV2,ASRHLAGPYNEQF
TRBV28,ASSFFDREVEAF
TRBV20-1,SARRGVSYNEQF
TRBV27,ASSGWGTNEKLF
TRBV3-1,ASGTGEHTEAF
TRBV6-1,ASSDPGMNTEAF